These T cell receptor beta chains were read from a single sample in a study of T cell responses to AZD1222 COVID-19 vaccine. Sequenced by immunoSEQ multiplex PCR; TCRdb stores in-frame clones only, minus some. This sample has 95,000 to 130,000 clones; approximately 85% occur once, and the top ten carry 3.9%. Material: peripheral blood, obtained on day 0 of MenACWY control vaccination. These TCRs come from an adult in good health. CDR3s include the opening cysteine and the closing phenylalanine or tryptophan. A D gene is named only where the DNA matches it firmly. Expanded clones get a size class; other rows say once, few or many, or leave the size out.

d_call	clone_size	v_call	j_call	cdr3_aa	cdr3_nt
NA	NA	TRBV2	TRBJ2-5	CASSEFGGGQETQYF	TGTGCCAGCAGTGAATTCGGGGGCGGTCAAGAGACCCAGTACTTC
NA	NA	TRBV5-1	TRBJ1-5	CASSLQGPDSNQPQHF	TGCGCCAGCAGCTTACAGGGTCCCGATAGCAATCAGCCCCAGCATTTT
NA	NA	TRBV28	TRBJ1-2	CASTPAGRVYGYTF	TGTGCCAGCACCCCGGCAGGGAGGGTCTATGGCTACACCTTC
NA	NA	TRBV4-3	TRBJ1-5	CASSVIHQSNQPQHF	TGCGCCAGCAGCGTTATCCACCAGTCCAATCAGCCCCAGCATTTT
NA	NA	TRBV6-5	TRBJ2-7	CASSPPPEQYF	TGTGCCAGCAGTCCCCCCCCCGAGCAGTACTTC
NA	NA	TRBV28	TRBJ1-1	CASSLPQLTQAFF	TGTGCCAGCAGTTTACCTCAGTTGACGCAAGCTTTCTTT
NA	once	TRBV2	TRBJ1-5	CASSEEGDSNQPQHF	TGTGCCAGCAGTGAAGAGGGGGATAGCAATCAGCCCCAGCATTTT
NA	NA	TRBV4-3	TRBJ2-7	CASSQEFGTLGSYEQYF	TGCGCCAGCAGCCAAGAGTTCGGGACGTTAGGTTCCTACGAGCAGTACTTC
TRBD1	NA	TRBV7-2	TRBJ2-7	CASSLVGTGAHEQYF	TGTGCCAGCAGCTTAGTGGGGACAGGTGCTCACGAGCAGTACTTC
NA	few	TRBV9	TRBJ2-7	CASSPRGQPYEQYF	TGTGCCAGCAGCCCCCGGGGCCAACCCTACGAGCAGTACTTC
TRBD1	few	TRBV7-9	TRBJ1-4	CASSLTGTGDEKLFF	TGTGCCAGCAGCCTAACCGGGACAGGGGATGAAAAACTGTTTTTT
NA	few	TRBV3-1/TRBV3-2	TRBJ2-3	CASSQALSTDTQYF	TGTGCCAGCAGCCAAGCGCTTAGCACAGATACGCAGTATTTT
NA	NA	TRBV6-5	TRBJ2-1	CASSSPGTVNYNEQFF	TGTGCCAGCAGTTCCCCGGGGACGGTTAACTACAATGAGCAGTTCTTC
NA	NA	TRBV7-9	TRBJ1-4	CASQQNLEKLFF	TGTGCCAGCCAACAGAACCTAGAAAAACTGTTTTTT
NA	NA	TRBV24-1	TRBJ2-2	CATSGRDHGELFF	TGTGCCACCAGTGGCAGGGACCACGGGGAGCTGTTTTTT
NA	NA	TRBV2	TRBJ1-2	CASSEEGNYGYTF	TGTGCCAGCAGTGAGGAGGGGAACTATGGCTACACCTTC
NA	NA	TRBV11-2	TRBJ2-7	CASSLDRTSTPYEQYF	TGTGCCAGCAGCTTAGACAGGACCAGTACTCCCTACGAGCAGTACTTC
NA	NA	TRBV5-1	TRBJ1-5	CASSLAPGHNQPQHF	TGCGCCAGCAGCTTGGCGCCTGGGCACAATCAGCCCCAGCATTTT
NA	few	TRBV3-1/TRBV3-2	TRBJ1-5	CASSQEVGQPQHF	TGTGCCAGCAGCCAAGAAGTCGGTCAGCCCCAGCATTTT
TRBD1	NA	TRBV5-4	TRBJ1-4	CASSFSTGEEKLFF	TGTGCCAGCAGCTTCTCGACAGGGGAGGAAAAACTGTTTTTT
NA	NA	TRBV28	TRBJ1-1	CASSTWGGAAEAFF	TGTGCCAGCAGTACGTGGGGAGGTGCGGCTGAAGCTTTCTTT
NA	NA	TRBV28	TRBJ2-5	CASSLYGIQETQYF	TGTGCCAGCAGTTTATATGGAATCCAAGAGACCCAGTACTTC
TRBD1	NA	TRBV3-1/TRBV3-2	TRBJ1-2	CASSRRQGSGYTF	TGTGCCAGCAGCCGCCGACAGGGTAGTGGCTACACCTTC
TRBD2	once	TRBV7-9	TRBJ2-3	CASSSGTSGVTDTQYF	TGTGCCAGCAGCTCGGGGACTAGCGGGGTCACAGATACGCAGTATTTT
NA	few	TRBV7-2	TRBJ1-5	CASSDDRNQPQHF	TGTGCCAGCAGCGACGACAGGAATCAGCCCCAGCATTTT
TRBD1	NA	TRBV5-8	TRBJ1-2	CASESGQGGRYGYTF	TGTGCCAGCGAATCCGGACAGGGCGGGAGATATGGCTACACCTTC
NA	NA	TRBV2	TRBJ1-1	CASSLGGPGTNTEAFF	TGTGCCAGCAGTCTCGGGGGACCCGGGACAAACACTGAAGCTTTCTTT
NA	NA	TRBV18	TRBJ1-2	CASSLVSPGDYGYTF	TGTGCCAGCTCACTTGTCTCCCCCGGGGACTATGGCTACACCTTC
TRBD1	NA	TRBV5-1	TRBJ1-6	CASSLEQGSSSPLHF	TGCGCCAGCAGCTTGGAACAGGGGTCCTCTTCACCCCTCCACTTT
TRBD1	NA	TRBV28	TRBJ2-7	CASTTRDRGYEQYF	TGTGCCAGCACCACCCGGGACAGGGGTTACGAGCAGTACTTC
NA	once	TRBV27	TRBJ2-6	CASRDSSGANVLTF	TGTGCCAGCAGAGACAGCTCTGGGGCCAACGTCCTGACTTTC
NA	NA	TRBV10-3	TRBJ1-1	CAISEPQGNTEAFF	TGTGCCATCAGTGAGCCCCAGGGGAACACTGAAGCTTTCTTT
NA	NA	TRBV3-1/TRBV3-2	TRBJ1-6	CASSQGWGSSYNSPLHF	TGTGCCAGCAGCCAAGGCTGGGGGAGCTCCTATAATTCACCCCTCCACTTT
NA	NA	TRBV7-2	TRBJ2-7	CASTTAGSGYEQYF	TGTGCCAGCACTACCGCCGGGTCGGGCTACGAGCAGTACTTC
NA	NA	TRBV6-1	TRBJ1-5	CASSDPPQPQHF	TGTGCCAGCAGTGATCCCCCCCAGCCCCAGCATTTT
NA	NA	TRBV11-2	TRBJ2-5	CASSRGEETQYF	TGTGCCAGCAGCCGTGGGGAAGAGACCCAGTACTTC